This TCR beta chain derives from a study of control samples from healthy donors and cancer patients. Libraries were prepared by immunoSEQ multiplex PCR; TCRdb keeps only in-frame clonotypes and omits some of them. The sample gives about 61,000 clones, around 89% of which show up once; around 5.4% is in the top ten. This CDR3 region has 17 residues. The germline V gene has CDR1 SGHRS and CDR2 YFSETQ. V was pared by 0 bases and J by 4 bases, with 19 bases between. The chain recombines TRBV5-1 with TRBJ2-5; no reliable D call. The TCR comes from a man aged 55 to 69 with colorectal cancer. Sequences were obtained from PBMCs. CDR3 sequence: CASSLDGPSALRETQYF. CDR3 coding DNA: TGCGCCAGCAGCTTGGACGGGCCCTCGGCGCTGAGAGAGACCCAGTACTTC. The variable domain in full, completed from reference TRBV5-1 and TRBJ2-5, reads KAGVTQTPRYLIKTRGQQVTLSCSPISGHRSVSWYQQTPGQGLQFLFEYFSETQRNKGNFPGRFSGRQFSNSRSEMNVSTLELGDSALYLCASSLDGPSALRETQYFGPGTRLLVL.